The sequence of this TCR beta chain was determined in a study of cytomegalovirus exposure and HLA in healthy donors. Study at large: Drawn from HLA-typed donors, tens of millions of unique TCRs were held in an early data release.

Primers included in the PCR were 60 Vbeta and 13 Jbeta primers. The table came from immunoSEQ multiplex PCR; TCRdb's copy has only in-frame clones and leaves some out. The repertoire holds some 140,000 clones, with more than 70% as singletons. Findings and caveats of the study: In a later analysis, donors in an Asian-associated ancestry cluster reportedly had fewer N-insertions in productive TCRs than the cohort mean. Across donors, presence/absence analyses took sequencing depth to be roughly uniform. The study carried out a later analysis of TCR beta sequences. It associated around 17,000 of them with specific HLA alleles at a false discovery rate of 0.05.

Of note for this clone: The target antigen is unknown.

The TCR originated in a young man in good health and CMV-seronegative. The source material was PBMCs.

The CDR3 sequence: CASSETGGTYTQYF. CDR3 sequence (DNA): TGTGCCAGCAGTGAGACAGGAGGCACGTATACGCAGTATTTT. The rearrangement links TRBV2 to TRBJ2-3; a possible D gene is TRBD1 (6 bases). Germline CDR1 reads SNHLY; CDR2 reads FYNNEI. CDR3 length: 14 residues. V dropped 3 bases and J dropped 7 bases, with 14 bases sitting between them.